The 5 T cell receptor beta chains presented below share a single source sample, sequenced in a study of cytomegalovirus exposure and HLA in healthy donors. Primers for the PCR totalled 60 Vbeta and 13 Jbeta. Measured with immunoSEQ multiplex PCR; TCRdb has only the in-frame clones, and not every one. Of around 150,000 clones in the sample, about 64% are singletons; the top ten hold 5.5% to 9%. Sequenced input: PBMCs. The receptors were sampled from a woman in her sixties or seventies in good health and CMV-seropositive.

The chain is built from TRBV28 and TRBJ1-2; 11 positions match TRBD1. The V gene end was trimmed by 5 bases and the J gene end by 3 bases; junction bases not matched to a gene: 8. CDR1 and CDR2 (germline): MDHEN, SYDVKM. This CDR3 is 16 amino acids long. As DNA, the CDR3 is TGTGCCAGCAGTCTGCACGGGACAGGGGGTTACTATGGCTACACCTTC. It specifies CASSLHGTGGYYGYTF.

This sequence joins TRBV27 and TRBJ1-2; 10 nucleotides line up with TRBD1. The CDR3 is 15 residues long. With V trimmed by 3 bases and J by 5 bases, 6 bases remained unmatched. Looked up from germline, CDR1 is MNHEY and CDR2 is SMNVEV (reference sequence). The CDR3, as DNA: TGTGCCAGCAGTTTCCGGGGACAGGGGATGTATGGCTACACCTTC. It encodes CASSFRGQGMYGYTF.

The chain recombines TRBV19 with TRBJ2-4; 9 positions agree with TRBD1. V dropped 0 bases and J dropped 9; count of bases not matched to a gene: 6. This CDR3 is 15 amino acids long. From germline, CDR1 is LNHDA and CDR2 SQIVND (reference sequence). The CDR3 loop is CASSIEKQGAIIQYF. DNA of the CDR3: TGTGCCAGTAGTATAGAGAAACAGGGGGCTATCATTCAGTACTTC.

V usage is TRBV19 and J usage is TRBJ2-5, with D uncertain. Germline V gives CDR1 LNHDA, CDR2 SQIVND (reference sequence). The ends were cut back, 2 bases at V and 2 bases at J, with 6 bases in the middle. This CDR3 region has 13 residues. The CDR3 DNA is TGTGCCAGTAGTATAAGCGCACAAGAGACCCAGTACTTC. Its translation is CASSISAQETQYF.

The chain couples TRBV18 to TRBJ2-1; a possible D gene is TRBD2 (5 bases). Germline CDR1 reads KGHSH; CDR2 reads LQKENI. Trimming cost V 2 bases and J 10 bases, with 18 bases left between them. The CDR3 covers 15 residues. The CDR3 sequence: CASSPGSGPLGEQFF. As DNA, the CDR3 is TGTGCCAGCTCACCAGGAAGCGGCCCCCTTGGGGAGCAGTTCTTC.